This TCR beta chain was recorded in a study of cytomegalovirus exposure and HLA in healthy donors. At the level of the study: Unique TCR beta sequences numbering approximately 120 million came from approximately 180 million T cells in an earlier analysis.

Concerning this clone itself: The antigen remains undetermined.

This CDR3 is built from 18 residues. CDR1 is GTSNPN and CDR2 is SVGIG in the germline V gene (reference sequence). V lost 4 bases and J lost 0; bases outside the gene matches: 13. PCR was performed using 60 Vbeta and 13 Jbeta primers. The assay was immunoSEQ multiplex PCR, and TCRdb's table has in-frame clones only and misses some. The repertoire has 100,000 to 150,000 clones, roughly 84% of them found once; the top ten carry 1% to 1.5%. Study-wide points: Reported findings show TCR beta sequences accurately forecast HLA-A and HLA-B alleles in most subjects.

Sequenced: PBMCs. The V and J genes are TRBV30 and TRBJ1-4; TRBD1 matches 8 bases. The clonotype was recovered from a girl aged 2-10 years in good health and CMV-seronegative. Written as DNA, the CDR3 is TGTGCCTGGAACACACCGGGACAGGCTTTTACAACTAATGAAAAACTGTTTTTT. This sequence encodes CAWNTPGQAFTTNEKLFF.